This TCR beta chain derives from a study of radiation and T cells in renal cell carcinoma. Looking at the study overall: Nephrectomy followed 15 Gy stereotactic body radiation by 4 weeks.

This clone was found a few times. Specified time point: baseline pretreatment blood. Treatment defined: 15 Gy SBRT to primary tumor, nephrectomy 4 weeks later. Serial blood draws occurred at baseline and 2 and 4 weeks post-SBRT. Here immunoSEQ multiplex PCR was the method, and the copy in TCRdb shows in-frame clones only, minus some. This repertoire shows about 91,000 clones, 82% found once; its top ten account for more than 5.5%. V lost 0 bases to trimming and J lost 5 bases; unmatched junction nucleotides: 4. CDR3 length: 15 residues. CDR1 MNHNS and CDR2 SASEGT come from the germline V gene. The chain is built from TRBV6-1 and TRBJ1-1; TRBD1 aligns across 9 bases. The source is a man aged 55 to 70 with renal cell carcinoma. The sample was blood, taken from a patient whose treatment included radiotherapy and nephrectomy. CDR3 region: CASSEAQGAGTEAFF. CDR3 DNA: TGTGCCAGCAGTGAAGCACAGGGGGCAGGGACTGAAGCTTTCTTT.